A selection of T cell receptor beta chains follows, all from one sample in a study of cytomegalovirus exposure and HLA in healthy donors. The table came from immunoSEQ multiplex PCR; TCRdb's copy has only in-frame clones and leaves some out. Of about 140,000 clones in the sample, about 90% are singletons; the top ten hold less than 3.5%. Specimen: PBMCs. Receptors originate from a man between 18 and 35 years old in good health and CMV-seronegative. Both conserved end residues are part of each CDR3. A D gene is named only where the DNA matches it firmly. The size of a clone is reported for some rows only, either as once, few or many, or as a class for expanded clones.

size	D	J	V	DNA	CDR3
.	TRBD1	TRBJ2-7	TRBV13	TGTGCCAGCAGCACTGGGGACAGGGTGAAGTACTTC	CASSTGDRVKYF
.	.	TRBJ1-3	TRBV6-5	TGTGCCAGCAGCCCCGAAGGGGGAAGAAACACCATATATTTT	CASSPEGGRNTIYF
.	TRBD2	TRBJ2-1	TRBV6-5	TGTGCCAGCAGTTATAGCGGGAGGGCCTTTAACAATGAGCAGTTCTTC	CASSYSGRAFNNEQFF
few	TRBD2	TRBJ2-1	TRBV5-6	TGTGCCAGCAGCTTGGGCGGGGGGCCGTACAATGAGCAGTTCTTC	CASSLGGGPYNEQFF
.	TRBD2	TRBJ2-2	TRBV29-1	TGCAGCGTTGATCGGGGAGGGCTGGGCACCGGGGAGCTGTTTTTT	CSVDRGGLGTGELFF
.	.	TRBJ1-1	TRBV20-1	TGCAGTGCACTTGAGGTTTGGGCTTTCTTT	CSALEVWAFF
.	TRBD1	TRBJ2-6	TRBV7-2	TGTGCCAGCAGCCGCCGGACAGGGTTCGGGGCCAACGTCCTGACTTTC	CASSRRTGFGANVLTF
.	TRBD1	TRBJ1-4	TRBV15	TGTGCCACCAGCAGGAGGACAGGGCAAAATGAAAAACTGTTTTTT	CATSRRTGQNEKLFF
.	.	TRBJ2-3	TRBV18	TGTGCCAGCTCACCAACGGAGAACACAGATACGCAGTATTTT	CASSPTENTDTQYF
.	.	TRBJ1-1	TRBV5-1	TGCGCCAGCAGCTTGCAGGGGTGGACTGAAGCTTTCTTT	CASSLQGWTEAFF
.	TRBD1	TRBJ2-3	TRBV6-5	TGTGCCAGCAGTTACTCGACAGGGACCATAACGCAGTATTTT	CASSYSTGTITQYF
.	.	TRBJ2-3	TRBV2	TGTGCCAGCGGGGGACTTGACGTTAGCACAGATACGCAGTATTTT	CASGGLDVSTDTQYF
.	.	TRBJ1-1	TRBV27	TGTGCCAGCAGCTCTAACACTGAAGCTTTCTTT	CASSSNTEAFF
once	TRBD2	TRBJ2-1	TRBV19	TGTGCCGCGACTAGCGCTTACAATGAGCAGTTCTTC	CAATSAYNEQFF
.	TRBD1	TRBJ1-6	TRBV7-9	TGTGCCAGCAGCCCCAGGGGACAGGGGGTTAATTCACCCCTCCACTTT	CASSPRGQGVNSPLHF
.	TRBD1	TRBJ2-7	TRBV9	TGTGCCAGCAGCGAGGGGGTACAGGGGGCATACGAGCAGTACTTC	CASSEGVQGAYEQYF
.	.	TRBJ2-7	TRBV28	TGTGCCAGCAGCAGAATCGTCCTTGATTACGAGCAGTACTTC	CASSRIVLDYEQYF
.	TRBD1	TRBJ2-7	TRBV27	TGTGCCAGCAGTTTATTGTCCAGGGGGCTAAACGAGCAGTACTTC	CASSLLSRGLNEQYF
.	TRBD1	TRBJ2-1	TRBV2	TGTGCCAGCAGGGACAGGAGCTCCTACAATGAGCAGTTCTTC	CASRDRSSYNEQFF
.	TRBD2	TRBJ2-3	TRBV4-2	TGTGCCAGCAGCCAAGATCTGGCGGGGGGGGCAGATACGCAGTATTTT	CASSQDLAGGADTQYF
.	.	TRBJ2-5	TRBV28	TGTGCCAGCAGCCCGGAGGATAGAGAGACCCAGTACTTC	CASSPEDRETQYF
.	TRBD1	TRBJ1-1	TRBV7-9	TGTGCCAGCAGGGGACAGGGACCGGTGGCTTTCTTT	CASRGQGPVAFF
.	.	TRBJ2-5	TRBV7-9	TGTGCCAGCAGCTTAAGTCTACTAGGGGAGACCCAGTACTTC	CASSLSLLGETQYF
.	.	TRBJ1-1	TRBV18	TGTGCCAGCTCCCCCCGGCGGCCTGAAGCTTTCTTT	CASSPRRPEAFF
.	.	TRBJ2-7	TRBV7-9	TGTGCCAGCAGCTTAGTAACCTACGAGCAGTACTTC	CASSLVTYEQYF
.	.	TRBJ1-1	TRBV4-3	TGCGCCAGCAGCCAAGATGCAGGGGTGATTAATGAAGCTTTCTTT	CASSQDAGVINEAFF
.	TRBD1	TRBJ2-2	TRBV7-9	TGTGCCAGCAGCCCACAGGGGTCCACCGGGGAGCTGTTTTTT	CASSPQGSTGELFF
.	.	TRBJ1-1	TRBV15	TGTGCCACCAGCATAGGGGTGAACACTGAAGCTTTCTTT	CATSIGVNTEAFF
.	TRBD1	TRBJ2-6	TRBV6-1	TGTGCCAGCAGTGCGACAGGGGCTGGGGCCAACGTCCTGACTTTC	CASSATGAGANVLTF
.	.	TRBJ1-3	TRBV5-6	TGTGCCAGCAGCTTGGGGATAACAGGGAGCTCTGGAAACACCATATATTTT	CASSLGITGSSGNTIYF
.	.	TRBJ1-2	TRBV9	TGTGCCAGCAGCCTAGGGACTGGACATGGCTACACCTTC	CASSLGTGHGYTF
.	TRBD2	TRBJ2-5	TRBV4-1	TGCGCCAGCAGCCGCTATCTAGCGGGGGCCTTCCCAGAGACCCAGTACTTC	CASSRYLAGAFPETQYF
.	.	TRBJ2-5	TRBV27	TGTGCCAGCAGTCCAACCAGACAATTACAAGAGACCCAGTACTTC	CASSPTRQLQETQYF
once	.	TRBJ2-3	TRBV15	TGTGCCACCAGCAGAGATCCTCCAGATACGCAGTATTTT	CATSRDPPDTQYF
.	.	TRBJ1-4	TRBV5-6	TGTGCCAGCAGCTTGCTATGGGCGGGAAATGAAAAACTGTTTTTT	CASSLLWAGNEKLFF
many	.	TRBJ2-3	TRBV6-4	TGTGCCAGCAGTGACGGGGGGGCCACAGATACGCAGTATTTT	CASSDGGATDTQYF
.	TRBD1	TRBJ2-2	TRBV19	TGTGCCAGTAGTGGGACAGGGGGGTGGACCGGGGAGCTGTTTTTT	CASSGTGGWTGELFF
.	.	TRBJ2-5	TRBV18	TGTGCCAGCTCGCCCAACGGAGGGCAAGAGACCCAGTACTTC	CASSPNGGQETQYF
.	TRBD1	TRBJ1-2	TRBV28	TGTGCCAGCAGTCCCCATCAGGGGGCTAATGGCTACACCTTC	CASSPHQGANGYTF
.	.	TRBJ2-1	TRBV2	TGTGCCATTGACAGGTTGGGTACCTACAATGAGCAGTTCTTC	CAIDRLGTYNEQFF
.	.	TRBJ2-5	TRBV19	TGTGCCAGTAGTATCGCAGGGGCAGAGACCCAGTACTTC	CASSIAGAETQYF
.	.	TRBJ2-3	TRBV27	TGTGCCAGCAGTCTCGACTATTACACAGATACGCAGTATTTT	CASSLDYYTDTQYF
.	.	TRBJ2-1	TRBV6-4	TGTGCCAGCAGAGCCCGGTTAGGGAGTGAGCAGTTCTTC	CASRARLGSEQFF
.	TRBD1	TRBJ2-1	TRBV9	TGTGCCAGCAGCGAGGGGACAGGGTACGCTGAGCAGTTCTTC	CASSEGTGYAEQFF
once	.	TRBJ1-2	TRBV6-4	TGTGCCAGCAGTTTGTCCCCCGGGTATGGCTACACCTTC	CASSLSPGYGYTF
few	.	TRBJ2-5	TRBV7-9	TGTGCCAGCAGCTCCGAAGAGACCCAGTACTTC	CASSSEETQYF
.	.	TRBJ2-3	TRBV4-1	TGCGCCAGCAGCCAATACACAGGGCTGAGCACAGATACGCAGTATTTT	CASSQYTGLSTDTQYF
.	TRBD1	TRBJ2-1	TRBV11-2	TGTGCCAGCAGCTTATCGACAGGGGGATACTACAATGAGCAGTTCTTC	CASSLSTGGYYNEQFF
.	.	TRBJ2-7	TRBV18	TGTGCCAGCTCACCCCCGAGTCCTCGGGGGAGAGAGCAGTACTTC	CASSPPSPRGREQYF
.	.	TRBJ2-1	TRBV2	TGTGCCAGCAACGTCGACTGGGCCTACAATGAGCAGTTCTTC	CASNVDWAYNEQFF
.	.	TRBJ2-2	TRBV5-1	TGCGCCAGCAACGACGTCAGGGAAGGCGGGGAGCTGTTTTTT	CASNDVREGGELFF
.	TRBD1	TRBJ2-3	TRBV5-6	TGTGCCAGCAGCTTGGCGGGACAGGCCACAGATACGCAGTATTTT	CASSLAGQATDTQYF
.	.	TRBJ1-5	TRBV4-1	TGCGCCAGCAGCCATTCTGGACGGGGTTATAGCAATCAGCCCCAGCATTTT	CASSHSGRGYSNQPQHF
.	.	TRBJ1-1	TRBV5-4	TGTGCCAGCAGCTCGCTTAGGGATAGGCTTGCGGGATACACTGAAGCTTTCTTT	CASSSLRDRLAGYTEAFF
.	.	TRBJ1-2	TRBV6-5	TGTGCCAGCAGTTACTCAGATCGGGGGAACTATGGCTACACCTTC	CASSYSDRGNYGYTF
.	.	TRBJ2-5	TRBV6-5	TGTGCCAGCAGTTACGCGGACCAAGAGACCCAGTACTTC	CASSYADQETQYF
once	TRBD2	TRBJ2-1	TRBV6-5	TGTGCCAGCAGTACTAGCGGGGGGGCACATGAGCAGTTCTTC	CASSTSGGAHEQFF